The 11 T cell receptor beta chains presented below share a single source sample, sequenced in a study of glioma-infiltrating T cells. Using RNA template, CDR3s of TCR alpha and beta were amplified with iRepertoire arm-PCR. TCRdb recomputed calls from the multiplex PCR reads with MiXCR, one row per CDR3 protein. The sample holds roughly 350,000 distinct CDR3 sequences; around 38% are singletons and the top ten take more than 10%. The sequencing sample was made of glioma tissue, nonneoplastic brain tissue, or PBMCs (not recorded which). These receptors were obtained from a human donor with low-grade glioma or glioblastoma, undergoing nonglioma brain surgery, or in good health (not recorded which).

This clonotype occurred a few times. V and J are TRBV20-1 and TRBJ1-5; no reliable D call. This CDR3 contains 16 residues. V lost 0 bases and J 0 bases, leaving 12 bases between the germline ends. Germline CDR1 and CDR2: DFQATT and SNEGSKA (reference sequence). The CDR3 loop reads CSARDLDPYSNQPQHF. As DNA, the CDR3 is TGCAGTGCTAGAGATCTGGACCCCTATAGCAATCAGCCCCAGCATTTT.

Concerning this clonotype: The CDR3 does not end in the conserved phenylalanine or tryptophan, so this is likely a read error. The J gene is TRBJ2-1, the V gene TRBV27; 12 bases line up with TRBD2. Per the germline V gene, CDR1 is MNHEY and CDR2 is SMNVEV (reference sequence). The CDR3 consists of 15 residues. V shed 6 bases, J shed 4 bases, and the junction held 4 bases outside the gene matches. The CDR3 sequence: CASRLLAGGYNEQFP. The CDR3, as DNA: TGTGCCAGCAGATTACTAGCGGGAGGTTACAATGAGCAGTTCCCC.

A remark on this clonotype: Since a much larger clone is just one base distant, this may be a read error. The V call is TRBV28, the J call TRBJ2-7; D perhaps matches TRBD2 (6 bases). Germline CDR1 and CDR2: MDHEN and SYDVKM. The CDR3 has 15 residues. V lost 9 bases and J 5 bases, leaving 23 bases between the germline ends. Here the CDR3 DNA reads TGTGCCAGTTCTTTAATATGGGGAGGTAGAAACGAGCAGTACTTC. Amino acid sequence: CASSLIWGGRNEQYF.

This clonotype has ten or more counts. The chain combines TRBV20-1 with TRBJ2-7; 8 positions match TRBD2. The V and J ends lost 5 bases and 6 bases, in that order; junction bases with no gene match: 6. This CDR3 has 12 residues. Germline V gene lookup returns CDR1 DFQATT and CDR2 SNEGSKA (reference sequence). CDR3 sequence reads: CSAPRGASEQYF. In nucleotides, the CDR3 is TGCAGTGCTCCGCGGGGGGCTTCCGAGCAGTACTTC.

V usage is TRBV4-1 and J usage is TRBJ2-1; D assignment may be TRBD1 or TRBD2 (5 bases each). The CDR3 sequence is 14 residues long. The germline V and J ends were trimmed by 4 bases and 7 bases, with 14 bases remaining between them. Germline CDR1 MGHRA, CDR2 YSYEKL. CDR3 bases: TGCGCCAGCAGCCCGGGACCCCGAGGTAATGAGCAGTTCTTC. Its translation is CASSPGPRGNEQFF.

This clonotype was counted ten times or more. This chain uses TRBV19 with TRBJ2-5; D unclear. The CDR3 is 13 residues long. Per germline, CDR1 LNHDA and CDR2 SQIVND (reference sequence). Trimming removed 6 bases from V and 1 base from J, with 9 bases in between. In DNA form, the CDR3 reads TGTGCCAGTAGGTCGGCAGCCCAAGAGACCCAGTACTTC. It yields the protein CASRSAAQETQYF.

Ten or more counts support this clonotype. The rearrangement uses TRBV6-2 or TRBV6-3 and TRBJ2-3, with D possibly matching TRBD2 (6 bases). The germline V gene encodes CDR1 MNHEY and CDR2 SVGEGT. The CDR3 spans 14 residues. V was shortened by 5 bases and J by 3 bases, with 12 bases between the two germline ends. CDR3 coding DNA: TGTGCCAGCAGTCAGACTAGGCCAACAGATACGCAGTATTTT. It codes for CASSQTRPTDTQYF.

There are many counts of this clonotype. V usage is TRBV19 and J usage is TRBJ2-1; TRBD2 aligns across 13 bases. The CDR3 contains 19 residues. With V trimmed by 0 bases and J by 6 bases, 11 bases remained unmatched. CDR1 and CDR2 from the germline V gene are LNHDA and SQIVND (reference sequence). The CDR3 bases are TGTGCCAGTAGTATAGAGCCGCTAGGACTAGCGGGAGTTACCAATGAGCAGTTCTTC. Amino acid sequence: CASSIEPLGLAGVTNEQFF.

This clonotype was seen only a few times. CDR3 sequence reads: CASSYSAGSRTGELFF. In DNA form, the CDR3 reads TGTGCCAGCAGTTACTCGGCCGGAAGTAGGACCGGGGAGCTGTTTTTT. The chain uses TRBV6-2 or TRBV6-3 and TRBJ2-2; D is undetermined. V was clipped by 0 bases and J by 5 bases, with 13 bases between them. In germline, CDR1 is MNHEY, CDR2 SVGEGT. This CDR3 has 16 residues.

This clonotype was observed a handful of times. This chain connects TRBV3-1 to TRBJ2-7, with TRBD1 matching 12 bases. CDR1 is LGHDT and CDR2 is YNNKEL in the germline V gene (reference sequence). The CDR3 spans 14 residues. With 4 bases clipped from V and 4 bases from J, the junction kept 2 bases outside the gene matches. The CDR3 spells CASSRDRGQYEQYF. The CDR3 coding sequence is TGTGCCAGCAGCCGGGACAGGGGGCAATACGAGCAGTACTTC.

This clonotype was detected only a few times. The chain joins TRBV7-3 to TRBJ2-1; 12 bases agree with TRBD2. Germline values: CDR1 SGHTA, CDR2 FQGTGA. V dropped 0 bases and J dropped 0; count of bases not matched to a gene: 15. The CDR3 has 22 residues. CDR3 in amino acids: CASSLTPKLAGGPLSSYNEQFF. The CDR3 DNA follows: TGTGCCAGCAGCTTAACGCCCAAACTAGCGGGAGGCCCCTTGAGCTCCTACAATGAGCAGTTCTTC.